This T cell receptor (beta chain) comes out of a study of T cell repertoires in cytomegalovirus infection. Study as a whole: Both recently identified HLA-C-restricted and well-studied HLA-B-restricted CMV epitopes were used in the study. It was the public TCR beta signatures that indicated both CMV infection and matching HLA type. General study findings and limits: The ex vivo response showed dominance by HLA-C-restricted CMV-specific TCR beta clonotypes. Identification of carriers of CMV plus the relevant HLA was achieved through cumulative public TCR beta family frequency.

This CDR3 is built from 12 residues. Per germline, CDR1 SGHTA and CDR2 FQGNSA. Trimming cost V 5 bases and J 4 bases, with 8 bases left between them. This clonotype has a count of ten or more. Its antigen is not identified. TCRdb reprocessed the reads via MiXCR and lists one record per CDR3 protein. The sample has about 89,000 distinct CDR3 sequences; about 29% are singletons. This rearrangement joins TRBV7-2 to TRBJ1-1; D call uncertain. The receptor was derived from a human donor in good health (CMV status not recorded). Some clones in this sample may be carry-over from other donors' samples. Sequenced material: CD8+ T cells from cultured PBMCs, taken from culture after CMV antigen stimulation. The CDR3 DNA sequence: TGTGCCAGCAGCCCGAGGTCCACTGAAGCTTTCTTT. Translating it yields CASSPRSTEAFF. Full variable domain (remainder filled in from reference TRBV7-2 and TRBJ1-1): GAGVSQSPSNKVTEKGKDVELRCDPISGHTALYWYRQSLGQGLEFLIYFQGNSAPDKSGLPSDRFSAERTGGSVSTLTIQRTQQEDSAVYLCASSPRSTEAFFGQGTRLTVV.